This T cell receptor (beta chain) was sequenced in a study of T cell responses to AZD1222 COVID-19 vaccine. Clones were read by immunoSEQ multiplex PCR, and TCRdb kept only the in-frame ones, dropping some. The sample consists of 150,000 to 200,000 clones, roughly 94% of them appearing once. Specimen: peripheral blood, collected 28 days after the second AZD1222 dose. This clonotype was obtained from an adult who received the AZD1222 COVID-19 vaccine.

The CDR3 reads CASSQEGVGQETQYF. The CDR3 DNA is TGTGCCAGCAGCCAAGAAGGTGTAGGGCAGGAGACCCAGTACTTC. This sequence joins TRBV3-1 (or the pseudogene TRBV3-2) and TRBJ2-5; no clear D. CDR3 length: 15 residues. Trimming left V 0 bases short and J 5 bases short, with 13 bases between. Germline CDR1 is LGHDT and CDR2 is YNNKEL (reference sequence).